The 20 T cell receptor beta chains reported below all come from one sample, sequenced in a study of regulatory T cells in long-lasting Graves disease. Through Arm-PCR of CDR3 regions and iRepertoire HTBI primers, TCR beta libraries were built. Each CDR3 protein is one row after TCRdb ran MiXCR on the multiplex PCR reads. The table shows some 460,000 distinct CDR3 sequences, with under 20% occurring only once. Described time point: newly diagnosed GD, antithyroid drugs for less than 3 months. The authors made the TCR library using RNA they extracted from PBMCs. The same sample was also studied in work on T cells in Graves' hyperthyroidism and ophthalmopathy.

The sample was peripheral blood mononuclear cells (PBMCs), taken at new diagnosis, from a patient treated with antithyroid drugs. The receptors stem from a man aged 35 to 55 with Graves disease.

This rearrangement joins TRBV24-1 to TRBJ2-1; weak D call: TRBD1 (6 bases). This CDR3 is built from 13 residues. V was trimmed by 10 bases and J by 7 bases, leaving 16 bases between them. Per the germline V gene, CDR1 is KGHDR and CDR2 is SFDVKD. The CDR3 nucleotides are TGTGCCACGAGGGGGAAGGGAGCGAATGAGCAGTTCTTC. Amino acid sequence: CATRGKGANEQFF.

This clonotype appeared many times. The V gene is TRBV12-3 or TRBV12-4, the J gene TRBJ2-7; unclear D gene. The CDR3 runs to 14 residues. V gave up 4 bases and J gave up 4 bases, with 14 bases separating them. CDR3 residues: CASSSHKGTYEQYF. CDR3 in DNA: TGTGCCAGCAGTTCGCACAAGGGTACTTACGAGCAGTACTTC.

For this clonotype: A read error may account for a junction end that differs from germline. This chain joins TRBV28 and TRBJ1-1; weak D call: TRBD1 (5 bases). Germline V gene data show CDR1 as MDHEN and CDR2 as SYDVKM. The CDR3 extends over 14 amino acids. In nucleotides, the CDR3 is TGTGTCAGCGAGCAGGGCCCACTGAACACTGAAGCTTTCTTT. It translates to CVSEQGPLNTEAFF.

The genes are TRBV2 and TRBJ1-2, with a tentative D call TRBD1 (6 bases). V lost 7 bases, J lost 6 bases, and 15 bases lay in between. The CDR3 loop spans 13 amino acids. Germline V gene sequence: CDR1 SNHLY, CDR2 FYNNEI. CDR3 in DNA: TGTGCCAGCATCTTAGGGGGGGGTCATGGCTACACCTTC. It is translated as CASILGGGHGYTF.

This sequence joins TRBV12-5 and TRBJ2-1, with 10 bases lining up with TRBD2. Trimming took 2 bases from V and 7 from J; bases not matched to a gene: 11. Germline lookup yields CDR1 LGHNT and CDR2 FRNRAP. The CDR3 length is 17 residues. CDR3 residues: CASGLRLAGVKENEQFF. CDR3 DNA: TGTGCTAGTGGTTTGCGTCTAGCGGGAGTCAAGGAGAATGAGCAGTTCTTC. The full variable domain, its missing parts supplied by reference TRBV12-5 and TRBJ2-1, is DARVTQTPRHKVTEMGQEVTMRCQPILGHNTVFWYRQTMMQGLELLAYFRNRAPLDDSGMPKDRFSAEMPDATLATLKIQPSEPRDSAVYFCASGLRLAGVKENEQFFGPGTRLTVL.

There are many counts of this clonotype. CDR3 nucleotide sequence: TGCGCCAGCAAAACCCGGGACAGGGCCTACGAGCAGTACTTC. Protein: CASKTRDRAYEQYF. The chain links TRBV5-1 to TRBJ2-7, with 9 bases identical to TRBD1. This CDR3 has 14 amino acids. Germline CDR1 and CDR2: SGHRS and YFSETQ. V lost 6 bases to trimming and J lost 2 bases; unmatched junction nucleotides: 6.

This clonotype was seen a few times. The chain has TRBV7-2 and TRBJ2-2; 14 positions match TRBD2. Germline V CDR1 and CDR2: SGHTA, FQGNSA. With 5 bases clipped from V and 5 bases from J, the junction kept 7 bases outside the gene matches. This CDR3 spans 17 amino acids. This chain's CDR3 is CASSPGTSGRQTGELFF. As DNA, the CDR3 is TGTGCCAGCAGCCCCGGGACTAGCGGGAGACAGACCGGGGAGCTGTTTTTT.

Only one count was recorded for this clonotype. DNA of the CDR3: TGTGCCACCAGTCCTAGCGAGAACACCGGGGAGCTGTTTTTT. Amino acids: CATSPSENTGELFF. The chain carries TRBV24-1 and TRBJ2-2, with D possibly matching TRBD2 (6 bases). Trimming shortened V by 6 bases and J by 1 base, and 8 bases separated the two germline ends. The CDR3 consists of 14 residues. Germline CDR1 and CDR2: KGHDR and SFDVKD.

This chain joins TRBV10-3 and TRBJ1-3; the D gene is possibly TRBD1 (5 bases). V dropped 11 bases and J dropped 0 bases, with 17 bases sitting between them. The CDR3 extends over 15 amino acids. CDR1 and CDR2 (germline): ENHRY, SYGVKD. This CDR3 reads CAATSDRLSGNTIYF. DNA of the CDR3: TGTGCCGCCACTTCCGACAGACTCTCTGGAAACACCATATATTTT.

The chain joins TRBV7-2 to TRBJ2-4, with D perhaps matching TRBD1 (5 bases). The germline V and J ends were trimmed by 5 bases and 5 bases, with 10 bases remaining between them. This CDR3 has 13 amino acids. CDR1 is SGHTA, CDR2 FQGNSA, per germline. This CDR3 reads CASSPLTENIQYF. CDR3 DNA: TGTGCCAGCAGCCCCCTGACAGAAAACATTCAGTACTTC.

This clonotype was counted only a few times. The rearrangement links TRBV28 to TRBJ1-2; TRBD1 matches 8 bases. The germline V gene encodes CDR1 MDHEN and CDR2 SYDVKM. CDR3 length: 13 residues. V shed 6 bases and J 4 bases; nucleotides not matched to a gene: 4. CDR3 sequence reads: CASRTGTGYGYTF. For the CDR3, the DNA is TGTGCCAGCAGGACGGGGACAGGCTATGGCTACACCTTC.

This chain links TRBV5-1 with TRBJ1-1; no clear D. The CDR3 is 16 amino acids. Germline lookup yields CDR1 SGHRS and CDR2 YFSETQ. V dropped 4 bases and J dropped 0 bases, with 16 bases sitting between them. CDR3: CASSPRTGIMNTEAFF. The CDR3 bases are TGCGCCAGCAGCCCCCGGACGGGTATCATGAACACTGAAGCTTTCTTT.

The rearrangement uses TRBV2 and TRBJ1-5; D remains ambiguous. Trimming shortened V by 6 bases and J by 7 bases, and 16 bases separated the two germline ends. This CDR3 region has 14 residues. Germline values: CDR1 SNHLY, CDR2 FYNNEI. The CDR3 DNA sequence: TGTGCCAGCAGCTTCCGGGCGCCCAACCAGCCCCAGCATTTT. Protein: CASSFRAPNQPQHF.

This clonotype was counted a few times. This sequence joins TRBV19 and TRBJ2-2, with D maybe TRBD2 (6 bases). Trimming cost V 5 bases and J 1 base, with 11 bases left between them. The CDR3 is 15 residues long. The germline gives CDR1 LNHDA, CDR2 SQIVND (reference sequence). The CDR3 here is CASSPGGWNTGELFF. CDR3 bases: TGTGCCAGTAGTCCTGGGGGGTGGAACACCGGGGAGCTGTTTTTT.

This clonotype was seen many times. V and J are TRBV28 and TRBJ2-7; D is ambiguous. V was clipped by 5 bases and J by 6 bases, with 17 bases between them. The CDR3 has 14 amino acids. CDR1 and CDR2 (germline): MDHEN, SYDVKM. The CDR3 region has the DNA TGTGCCAGCAGTCCCAGCTCCTGGGTGGCCGAGCAGTACTTC. Translating gives CASSPSSWVAEQYF.

This clonotype turned up a few times. This chain connects TRBV5-1 to TRBJ2-5; 13 nucleotides agree with TRBD2. Germline V gene sequence: CDR1 SGHRS, CDR2 YFSETQ. V gave up 0 bases and J gave up 0 bases; unmatched junction bases: 5. The CDR3 is 18 amino acids. The chain's CDR3 is CASSLGTSGRSHQETQYF. Written as DNA, the CDR3 is TGCGCCAGCAGCTTGGGGACTAGCGGGAGATCTCACCAAGAGACCCAGTACTTC.

This clonotype was picked up many times. This chain connects TRBV11-2 to TRBJ2-2; 8 positions agree with TRBD1. In germline, CDR1 is SGHAT, CDR2 FQNNGV. This CDR3 has 15 amino acids. V dropped 1 base and J dropped 4; count of bases not matched to a gene: 2. CDR3 amino acids: CASSLVGQGTGELFF. In DNA, the CDR3 is TGTGCCAGCAGCTTAGTAGGACAGGGCACCGGGGAGCTGTTTTTT. The complete variable domain, with remaining parts taken from reference TRBV11-2 and TRBJ2-2, reads EAGVAQSPRYKIIEKRQSVAFWCNPISGHATLYWYQQILGQGPKLLIQFQNNGVVDDSQLPKDRFSAERLKGVDSTLKIQPAKLEDSAVYLCASSLVGQGTGELFFGEGSRLTVL.

The chain couples TRBV19 to TRBJ2-2, with D maybe TRBD1 (6 bases). Germline V gene lookup returns CDR1 LNHDA and CDR2 SQIVND (reference sequence). Trimming pared 6 bases from V and 4 bases from J, leaving 21 bases between. There are 17 residues in the CDR3. The CDR3 loop is CASRTPYRGRGTGELFF. Here the CDR3 DNA reads TGTGCCAGTAGAACCCCATATAGGGGGAGAGGCACCGGGGAGCTGTTTTTT.

This clonotype appeared a few times. The chain uses TRBV9 and TRBJ1-1; no reliable D call. This CDR3 region has 18 residues. With 1 base removed from V and 0 bases from J, the gap between germline ends came to 19 bases. CDR1 is SGDLS, CDR2 YYNGEE, per germline. The CDR3 sequence: CASSVNLQGGNMNTEAFF. In DNA, the CDR3 is TGTGCCAGCAGCGTAAACCTTCAAGGAGGGAACATGAACACTGAAGCTTTCTTT.

The chain combines TRBV28 with TRBJ1-4; D might be TRBD1 (6 bases). Germline CDR1 MDHEN, CDR2 SYDVKM. V lost 5 bases and J 0 bases, leaving 16 bases between the germline ends. The CDR3 sequence is 17 residues long. CDR3 sequence reads: CASSPILGGPTNEKLFF. The CDR3 DNA reads as TGTGCCAGCAGTCCGATTCTAGGGGGGCCAACTAATGAAAAACTGTTTTTT.